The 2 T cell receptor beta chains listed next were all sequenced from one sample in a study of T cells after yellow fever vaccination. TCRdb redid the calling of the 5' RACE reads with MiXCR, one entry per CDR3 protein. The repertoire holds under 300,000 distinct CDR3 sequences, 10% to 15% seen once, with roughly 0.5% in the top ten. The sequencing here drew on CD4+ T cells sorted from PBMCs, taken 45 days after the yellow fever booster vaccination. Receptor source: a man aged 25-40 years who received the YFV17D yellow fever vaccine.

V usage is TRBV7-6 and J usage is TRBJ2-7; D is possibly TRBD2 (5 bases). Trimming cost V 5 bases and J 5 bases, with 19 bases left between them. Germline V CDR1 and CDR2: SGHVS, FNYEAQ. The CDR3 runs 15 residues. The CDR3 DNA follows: TGTGCCAGCAGCCCAACGGTACGGGGTGGCCACGAGCAGTACTTC. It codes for CASSPTVRGGHEQYF.

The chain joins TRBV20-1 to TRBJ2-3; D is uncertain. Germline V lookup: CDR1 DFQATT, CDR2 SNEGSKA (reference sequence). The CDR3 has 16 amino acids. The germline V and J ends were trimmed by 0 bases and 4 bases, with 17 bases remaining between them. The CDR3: CSARDPNGPRPDTQYF. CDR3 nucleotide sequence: TGCAGTGCTAGAGATCCTAACGGACCAAGGCCAGATACGCAGTATTTT.